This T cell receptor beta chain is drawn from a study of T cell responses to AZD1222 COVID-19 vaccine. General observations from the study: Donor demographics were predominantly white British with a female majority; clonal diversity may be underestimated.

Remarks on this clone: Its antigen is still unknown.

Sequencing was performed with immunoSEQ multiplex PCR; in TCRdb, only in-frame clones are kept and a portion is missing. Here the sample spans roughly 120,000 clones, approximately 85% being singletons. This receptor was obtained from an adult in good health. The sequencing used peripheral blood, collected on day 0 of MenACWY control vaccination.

The CDR3 coding sequence is TGTGCCAGCAGCTTAGGGGGGACCCCCTACAATGAGCAGTTCTTC. Residues: CASSLGGTPYNEQFF. This chain links TRBV13 with TRBJ2-1; TRBD1 or TRBD2 may be the D gene (5 bases each). V was pared by 0 bases and J by 2 bases, with 8 bases between. CDR1 PRHDT and CDR2 FYEKMQ come from the germline V gene (reference sequence). This CDR3 contains 15 residues.